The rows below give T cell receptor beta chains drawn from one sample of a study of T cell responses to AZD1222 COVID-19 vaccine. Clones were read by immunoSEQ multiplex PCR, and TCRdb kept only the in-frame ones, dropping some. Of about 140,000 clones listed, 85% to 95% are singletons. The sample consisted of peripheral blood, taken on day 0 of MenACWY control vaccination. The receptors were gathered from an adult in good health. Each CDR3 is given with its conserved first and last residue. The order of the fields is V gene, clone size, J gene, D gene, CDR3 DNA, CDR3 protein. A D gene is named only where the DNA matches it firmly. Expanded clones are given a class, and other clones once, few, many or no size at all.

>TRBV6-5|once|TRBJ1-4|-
TGTGCCAGTAAGGGATTCGGGGCTAATGAAAAACTGTTTTTT
CASKGFGANEKLFF
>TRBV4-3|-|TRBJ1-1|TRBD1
TGCGCCAGCAGCCATCTTCCTCAGGGGGCTCGGACTGAAGCTTTCTTT
CASSHLPQGARTEAFF
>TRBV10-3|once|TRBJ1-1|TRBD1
TGTGCCATCAGCGGTACCGGGACAGGGATGAACACTGAAGCTTTCTTT
CAISGTGTGMNTEAFF
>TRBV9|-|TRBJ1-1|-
TGTGCCAGCAGCCGAGGAGGAACGAACACTGAAGCTTTCTTT
CASSRGGTNTEAFF
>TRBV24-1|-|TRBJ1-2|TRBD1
TGTGCCACCAGTGACTCGGGACAGTCTGGTGGCTACACCTTC
CATSDSGQSGGYTF
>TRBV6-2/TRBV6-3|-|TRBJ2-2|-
TGTGCCAGCAGTAACAACGCGGTAGGGGAATTGGCCGGGGAGCTGTTTTTT
CASSNNAVGELAGELFF
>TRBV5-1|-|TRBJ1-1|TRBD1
TGCGCCAGCAGCCAACAGGGGATAGGTGAAGCTTTCTTT
CASSQQGIGEAFF
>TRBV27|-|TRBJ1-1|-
TGTGCCAGCAGCTTCTTTTCGGGGACTGAAGCTTTCTTT
CASSFFSGTEAFF
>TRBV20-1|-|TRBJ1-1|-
TGCAGTGCAAGAACGCGGTATGAAGCTTTCTTT
CSARTRYEAFF
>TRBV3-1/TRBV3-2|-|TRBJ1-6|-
TGTGCCAGCAGCCAAAGAAGCACAGGGCTACTCTACTCCTATAATTCACCCCTCCACTTT
CASSQRSTGLLYSYNSPLHF
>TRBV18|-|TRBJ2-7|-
TGTGCCAGCTCACCGCCCGACCCGGGCCACGAGCAGTACTTC
CASSPPDPGHEQYF
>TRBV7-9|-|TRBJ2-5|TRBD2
TGTGCCAGCAGCTTAGTGACTAGCGGTGGGGAGACCCAGTACTTC
CASSLVTSGGETQYF
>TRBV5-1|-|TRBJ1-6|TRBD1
TGCGCCAGCAGCAAGGACAGGGCTATTAATTCACCCCTCCACTTT
CASSKDRAINSPLHF
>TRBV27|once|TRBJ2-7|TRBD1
TGTGCCAGCAGTTTAAGCGGGACAGGGGGATCCTACGAGCAGTACTTC
CASSLSGTGGSYEQYF
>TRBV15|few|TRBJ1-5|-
TGTGCCACCAGCAGAGCCGGGAACAATCAGCCCCAGCATTTT
CATSRAGNNQPQHF
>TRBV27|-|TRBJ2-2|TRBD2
TGTGCCAGCAGTTACCTAGCGGGGATCACCGGGGAGCTGTTTTTT
CASSYLAGITGELFF
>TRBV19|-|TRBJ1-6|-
TGTGCCAGTAGTGCGGACAGAAGCTCCTATAATTCACCCCTCCACTTT
CASSADRSSYNSPLHF
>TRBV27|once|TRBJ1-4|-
TGTGCCAGCACTTCGTTAGGCACTAATGAAAAACTGTTTTTT
CASTSLGTNEKLFF
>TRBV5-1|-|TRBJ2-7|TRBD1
TGCGCCAGCAGCTTGGACAGGGGCTACGAGCAGTACTTC
CASSLDRGYEQYF
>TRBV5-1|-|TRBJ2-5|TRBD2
TGCGCCAGCAGCTGGTATGGGGGAGGGATTCAAGAGACCCAGTACTTC
CASSWYGGGIQETQYF
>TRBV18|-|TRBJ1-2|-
TGTGCCAGCTCAACGAACAAGGAGAGGGGCTACACCTTC
CASSTNKERGYTF
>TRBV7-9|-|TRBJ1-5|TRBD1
TGTGCCAGCAGCCCGGGAGTTGGACAGGGGGAACAGCCCCAGCATTTT
CASSPGVGQGEQPQHF
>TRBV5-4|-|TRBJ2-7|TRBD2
TGTGCCAGCAGCTTGGTTGGCGGGACTAAACTCGAGCAGTACTTC
CASSLVGGTKLEQYF
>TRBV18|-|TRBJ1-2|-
TGTGCCAGCTCCCCCAGGGGAAACGAAAATGGCTACACCTTC
CASSPRGNENGYTF
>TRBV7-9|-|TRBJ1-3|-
TGTGCCAGCAGCCGGCCAGGGGTCTCTGGAAACACCATATATTTT
CASSRPGVSGNTIYF
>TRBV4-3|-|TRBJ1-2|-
TGCGCCAGCAGCCAAGATCAATCAGGGTCCACCGGCTACACCTTC
CASSQDQSGSTGYTF
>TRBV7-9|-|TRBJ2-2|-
TGTGCCAGCAGAACTAACACCGGGGAGCTGTTTTTT
CASRTNTGELFF
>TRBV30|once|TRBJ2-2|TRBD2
TGTGCCTGGAGTGTCGCGGGAGCTTCCGGGGAGCTGTTTTTT
CAWSVAGASGELFF
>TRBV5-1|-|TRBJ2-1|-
TGCGCCAGCAGCCCCGGGACTTACGGGGACAATGAGCAGTTCTTC
CASSPGTYGDNEQFF
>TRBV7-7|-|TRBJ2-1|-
TGTGCCAGCAGCTTAGGCCGGGTTGATGAGCAGTTCTTC
CASSLGRVDEQFF
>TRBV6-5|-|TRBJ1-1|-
TGTGCCAGCAGCGGTTGGGGGGTTTCGAACACTGAAGCTTTCTTT
CASSGWGVSNTEAFF
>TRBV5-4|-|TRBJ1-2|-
TGTGCCAGCCGGGGAACTAACTATGGCTACACCTTC
CASRGTNYGYTF
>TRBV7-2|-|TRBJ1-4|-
TGTGCCAGCAGCTTATACCCAACTAATGAAAAACTGTTTTTT
CASSLYPTNEKLFF
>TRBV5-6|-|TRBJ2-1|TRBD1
TGTGCCAGCAGCCCGGGACAGGGATCCTACAATGAGCAGTTCTTC
CASSPGQGSYNEQFF
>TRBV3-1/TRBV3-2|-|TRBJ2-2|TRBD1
TGTGCCAGCAGCCCAGGGGGCGGGGCAGTAACGAACACCGGGGAGCTGTTTTTT
CASSPGGGAVTNTGELFF
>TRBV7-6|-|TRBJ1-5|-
TGTGCCAGCAGCTCCGACACTAATAGCAATCAGCCCCAGCATTTT
CASSSDTNSNQPQHF
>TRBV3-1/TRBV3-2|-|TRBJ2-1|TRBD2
TGTGCCAGCAGCCAAGAGGCACTAGCGGGAGGAGAGCAGTTCTTC
CASSQEALAGGEQFF
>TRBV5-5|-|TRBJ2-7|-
TGTGCCAGCAGCTTGGGGGCAGAGCACGAGCAGTACTTC
CASSLGAEHEQYF
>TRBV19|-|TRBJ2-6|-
TGTGCCAGTAACCCTCTACGGACTGGTGGGGCCAACGTCCTGACTTTC
CASNPLRTGGANVLTF
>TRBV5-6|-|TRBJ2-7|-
TGTGCCAGCAGCTTGGAGTTGAGATCCTACGAGCAGTACTTC
CASSLELRSYEQYF
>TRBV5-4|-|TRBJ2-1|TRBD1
TGTGCCAGCAGCTTCGACCAGGGGGCGAGGAATGAGCAGTTCTTC
CASSFDQGARNEQFF
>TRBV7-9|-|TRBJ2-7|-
TGTGCCACCCGGCGCAGGGGGGGTGAGCAGTACTTC
CATRRRGGEQYF
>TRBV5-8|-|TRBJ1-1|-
TGTGCCAGCAGCCCCTGGGAGGAAGGGGTTCTATTTGAAGCTTTCTTT
CASSPWEEGVLFEAFF
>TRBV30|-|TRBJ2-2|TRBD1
TGTGCCTGGAGTGTAAGGTCGGGACAGGGATCCGGGGAGCTGTTTTTT
CAWSVRSGQGSGELFF
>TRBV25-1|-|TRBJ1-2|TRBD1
TGTGCCAGCAGCGGACAGGGGATTGACTACACCTTC
CASSGQGIDYTF